This T cell receptor beta chain emerged from a study of OX40 agonist ivuxolimab in advanced cancers. Overall study context: Ivuxolimab, an agonist antibody against OX40 (CD134), was given to patients. Enrollees could have had prior anti-PD-1, anti-PD-L1 or anti-CTLA-4 therapy, which 40% to 45% had received.

This CDR3 is 15 amino acids long. Trimming stripped 2 bases from V and 2 bases from J, with 7 bases between. Germline V CDR1 and CDR2: MNHEY, SVGAGI. Worth noting for this clone: What it binds is unknown.

Whole-study results and caveats: Compared with CD4+, CD8+ T cells on average had more expanded clones.

Some clones are missing from TCRdb's copy, which holds only in-frame ones; the method was immunoSEQ multiplex PCR. This sample has about 110,000 clones, with roughly 90% found just once. V and J are TRBV6-5 and TRBJ2-6; D may be TRBD1 (6 bases). Here the sequenced sample was CD4+ or CD8+ T cells sorted from blood, taken in a trial of the OX40 agonist ivuxolimab. This TCR was sampled from an adult with an advanced solid tumor such as melanoma, head and neck, liver or kidney cancer. The CDR3 DNA sequence: TGTGCCAGCAGTTACCGGACAGCTGGGGCCAACGTCCTGACTTTC. Translated, it gives CASSYRTAGANVLTF.